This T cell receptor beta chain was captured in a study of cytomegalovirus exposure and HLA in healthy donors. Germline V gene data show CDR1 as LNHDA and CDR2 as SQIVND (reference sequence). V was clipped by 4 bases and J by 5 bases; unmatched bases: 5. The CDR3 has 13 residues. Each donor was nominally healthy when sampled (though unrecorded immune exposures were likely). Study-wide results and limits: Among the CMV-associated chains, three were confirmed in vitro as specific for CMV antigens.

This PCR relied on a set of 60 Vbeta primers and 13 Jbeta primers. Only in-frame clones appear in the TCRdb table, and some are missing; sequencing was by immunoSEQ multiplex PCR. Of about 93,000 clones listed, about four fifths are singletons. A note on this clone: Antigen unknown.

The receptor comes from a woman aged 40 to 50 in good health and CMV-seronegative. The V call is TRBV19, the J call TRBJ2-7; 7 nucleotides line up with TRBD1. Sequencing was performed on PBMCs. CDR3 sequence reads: CASSTVTGNEQYF. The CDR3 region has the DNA TGTGCCAGTAGTACGGTGACAGGGAACGAGCAGTACTTC.